This TCR beta chain was profiled in a study of shared clonotypes between healthy human individuals. Study conclusions and caveats: Sampling was confined to blood; repertoires within tissues likely differ.

A note on this clone: Its antigen remains unknown. At one of its ends the junction is not consistent with the germline gene, which may arise from a read error.

Method: immunoSEQ multiplex PCR; TCRdb's copy keeps in-frame clones and lacks some. The sample has about 490,000 clones, around 85% seen once; the top ten hold about 13%. The CDR3 extends over 15 amino acids. Looked up from germline, CDR1 is SGHDT and CDR2 is YYEEEE. The receptor was isolated from a woman in her 40s in good health. Some clones in this sample may be carry-over from other donors' samples. The rearrangement links TRBV5-6 to TRBJ1-5; possibly TRBD1 for D (5 bases). Specimen: PBMCs. The CDR3 DNA follows: TGTGCCAGCAGCTTGTATCACAGGAGCAGTCAGCCCCAGCATTTT. Translating it yields CASSLYHRSSQPQHF.